These 27 T cell receptor beta chains originate from one sample sequenced in a study. TCRdb re-called the 5' RACE reads with MiXCR, one entry per CDR3 protein. The sample holds 35,000 to 50,000 distinct CDR3 sequences, about 29% seen once. The sequenced material came from tumor-infiltrating memory CD4+ T cells sorted from the breast tumor. Sample subset: memory CD4+ T cells, CD4+CD45RO+CD25-. These receptor sequences come from a female donor with breast cancer.

Regarding this clonotype: A much larger clone sits a single nucleotide away, making a read error possible. The V gene is TRBV20-1, the J gene TRBJ2-1; D unresolved. The CDR3 loop spans 11 amino acids. V was trimmed by 4 bases and J by 10 bases, leaving 11 bases between them. The germline CDR1 and CDR2 sequences are DFQATT and SNEGSKA (reference sequence). Written as DNA, the CDR3 is TGCAGTGCTACTATAGCCTACGAGCAGTTCTTC. It encodes CSATIAYEQFF.

This clonotype has more than one count but fewer than ten. The gene calls are TRBV2 and TRBJ2-5, with 9 bases aligning to TRBD2. V trimming: 6 bases; J trimming: 4 bases; junction bases outside the gene matches: 6. The germline gives CDR1 SNHLY, CDR2 FYNNEI. The CDR3 sequence is 14 residues long. The CDR3 here is CASSRTSAAETQYF. CDR3 nucleotides: TGTGCCAGCAGCCGGACTAGCGCCGCAGAGACCCAGTACTTC.

The chain links TRBV7-9 to TRBJ1-2; D unclear. V was pared by 5 bases and J by 4 bases, with 8 bases between. Germline assignment: CDR1 SEHNR and CDR2 FQNEAQ (reference sequence). CDR3 size: 12 residues. The CDR3: CASSPNPYGYTF. Here the CDR3 DNA reads TGTGCCAGCAGCCCCAACCCCTATGGCTACACCTTC. Filled out from reference TRBV7-9 and TRBJ1-2, the complete variable domain reads DTGVSQNPRHKITKRGQNVTFRCDPISEHNRLYWYRQTLGQGPEFLTYFQNEAQLEKSRLLSDRFSAERPKGSFSTLEIQRTEQGDSAMYLCASSPNPYGYTFGSGTRLTVV.

This clonotype was found a few times. J is TRBJ2-5 and V is TRBV9; 8 nucleotides agree with TRBD2. CDR1 and CDR2 (germline): SGDLS, YYNGEE. The length of the CDR3 is 15 residues. V dropped 2 bases and J dropped 1; count of bases not matched to a gene: 4. CDR3 residues: CASSVPSGSQETQYF. The CDR3, as DNA: TGTGCCAGCAGCGTCCCCAGCGGGAGCCAAGAGACCCAGTACTTC.

The chain is built from TRBV12-3 or TRBV12-4 and TRBJ1-2; possible D gene TRBD1, 5 bases. CDR3 length equals 13 residues. Deletions cut 1 base from V and 8 bases from J, with 11 bases between. The CDR3 nucleotides read TGTGCCAGCAGTTTAGTGGGGGTCGGAGGCTACACCTTC. Encoded protein: CASSLVGVGGYTF.

This clonotype has only a few counts. This chain connects TRBV12-3 or TRBV12-4 to TRBJ1-2; 8 bases match TRBD1. The CDR3 totals 13 residues. Germline trimming cut 6 bases from V and 8 bases from J; bases unmatched to any gene: 8. The CDR3: CASSVQGGNGYTF. The CDR3, as DNA: TGTGCCAGCAGCGTACAGGGGGGAAACGGCTACACCTTC.

The rearrangement links TRBV5-5 to TRBJ1-1; D is unresolved. With 2 bases removed from V and 1 base from J, the gap between germline ends came to 3 bases. This CDR3 spans 12 amino acids. The germline V gene has CDR1 SGHKS and CDR2 YYEKEE (reference sequence). The CDR3 nucleotides read TGTGCCAGCAGCTTTTGGAACACTGAAGCTTTCTTT. This encodes CASSFWNTEAFF.

The chain combines TRBV27 with TRBJ2-7, with 7 nucleotides matching TRBD2. Germline loops: CDR1 MNHEY, CDR2 SMNVEV (reference sequence). Losses at the gene ends were 7 bases for V and 3 bases for J; bases not matched to a gene: 18. The CDR3 is 17 residues long. The CDR3 DNA follows: TGTGCCAGCACCTCAACCCAAGCGGCTAGCGGTTTCTACGAGCAGTACTTC. Its protein product is CASTSTQAASGFYEQYF.

V gene TRBV27 combines with J gene TRBJ2-7; 10 bases are a match to TRBD2. Germline trimming cut 4 bases from V and 7 bases from J; bases unmatched to any gene: 4. This CDR3 spans 13 amino acids. The V gene's germline CDR1 is MNHEY and CDR2 SMNVEV (reference sequence). For the CDR3, the DNA is TGTGCCAGCAGTTACAAGCGGGAGGGTGAGCAGTACTTC. It specifies CASSYKREGEQYF.

Ten or more counts support this clonotype. The CDR3 region is CASRSGGGKNIQYF. CDR3 DNA sequence: TGCGCCAGCAGGAGCGGGGGCGGCAAAAACATTCAGTACTTC. V is TRBV5-1 and J is TRBJ2-4; 8 positions match TRBD2. The CDR3 is 14 residues long. J lost 3 bases, V lost 5 bases, and 4 bases had no gene match. Germline V gene sequence: CDR1 SGHRS, CDR2 YFSETQ.

This clonotype occurred a few times. The rearrangement links TRBV28 to TRBJ2-2, with D perhaps TRBD1 (5 bases). Trimming left V 2 bases short and J 9 bases short, with 10 bases between. The CDR3 is made up of 13 amino acids. CDR1 is MDHEN and CDR2 is SYDVKM in the germline V gene. The CDR3 reads CASSLRGVRELFF. CDR3 DNA: TGTGCCAGCAGTTTAAGGGGTGTTCGGGAGCTGTTTTTT. The full variable domain, rest sourced from reference TRBV28 and TRBJ2-2, is DVKVTQSSRYLVKRTGEKVFLECVQDMDHENMFWYRQDPGLGLRLIYFSYDVKMKEKGDIPEGYSVSREKKERFSLILESASTNQTSMYLCASSLRGVRELFFGEGSRLTVL.

This clonotype was picked up a small number of times. The chain combines TRBV19 with TRBJ2-2; tentative D call: TRBD1 (6 bases). This CDR3 has 14 amino acids. Germline V gives CDR1 LNHDA, CDR2 SQIVND (reference sequence). Trimming took off 6 bases at V and 0 bases at J, with 8 bases between the two ends. Here the CDR3 DNA reads TGTGCCAGTAGGGACAGCACGAACACCGGGGAGCTGTTTTTT. Amino acid sequence: CASRDSTNTGELFF.

This clonotype showed up many times. This chain links TRBV4-2 with TRBJ1-1; tentatively, D is TRBD1 (5 bases). CDR1 LGHNA and CDR2 YNFKEQ come from the germline V gene. The germline V and J ends were trimmed by 3 bases and 0 bases, with 14 bases remaining between them. This CDR3 is 16 amino acids long. The CDR3 nucleotides read TGTGCCAGCAGCCATCTTGGGACGGAGATGAACACTGAAGCTTTCTTT. This codes for CASSHLGTEMNTEAFF.

The CDR3 sequence: CSAFSTVSYEQYF. The CDR3 nucleotides read TGCAGTGCTTTCTCGACAGTATCCTACGAGCAGTACTTC. The chain is built from TRBV20-1 and TRBJ2-7; tentatively, D is TRBD1 (5 bases). V gave up 5 bases and J gave up 1 base, with 12 bases separating them. Germline V CDR1 and CDR2: DFQATT, SNEGSKA (reference sequence). The CDR3 contains 13 residues.

The sample holds many counts of this clonotype. The V gene is TRBV9, the J gene TRBJ2-7; possibly TRBD2 for D (6 bases). The CDR3 has 15 amino acids. Trimming stripped 0 bases from V and 4 bases from J, with 14 bases between. Germline V gives CDR1 SGDLS, CDR2 YYNGEE. The CDR3 region has the DNA TGTGCCAGCAGCGTAGGTAGCGGAGGGATGTACGAGCAGTACTTC. Translating gives CASSVGSGGMYEQYF.

This clonotype was counted a few times. V is TRBV10-1 and J is TRBJ1-5; D ambiguous. CDR1 WNHNN and CDR2 SYGVQD come from the germline V gene (reference sequence). The CDR3 contains 13 residues. V dropped 3 bases and J dropped 0 bases, with 3 bases sitting between them. The CDR3 nucleotides are TGCGCCAGCAGTGAAAATAGCAATCAGCCCCAGCATTTT. It is translated as CASSENSNQPQHF.

This chain uses TRBV29-1 with TRBJ2-7, with 12 bases fitting TRBD1. Germline CDR1 is SQVTM and CDR2 is ANQGSEA. J gave up 2 bases and V 1 base, and 3 bases lay outside the gene matches. This CDR3 comprises 15 residues. CDR3 region: CSVEGGQGAPYEQYF. The CDR3 nucleotides are TGCAGCGTTGAAGGGGGACAGGGGGCCCCCTACGAGCAGTACTTC.

DNA for the CDR3: TGCGCCAGCAGCACGACTAACTATGGCTACACCTTC. It translates to CASSTTNYGYTF. The V gene is TRBV5-1, the J gene TRBJ1-2; D gene uncertain. V was pared by 4 bases and J by 0 bases, with 4 bases between. The CDR3 loop spans 12 amino acids. Germline values: CDR1 SGHRS, CDR2 YFSETQ.

J is TRBJ1-2 and V is TRBV5-1; D not certain. The V end was cut by 0 bases, the J end by 6 bases, with 6 bases between. The germline gives CDR1 SGHRS, CDR2 YFSETQ. This CDR3 comprises 12 residues. In DNA, the CDR3 is TGCGCCAGCAGCTTGGAGGCGGATGGCTACACCTTC. Protein sequence: CASSLEADGYTF.

This clonotype was observed many times. CDR3: CATALAGGTTDTQYF. CDR3 DNA: TGTGCCACGGCCCTAGCGGGAGGGACCACAGATACGCAGTATTTT. The rearrangement links TRBV10-3 to TRBJ2-3; 12 positions match TRBD2. CDR1 and CDR2 (germline): ENHRY, SYGVKD. J gave up 2 bases and V 10 bases, and 7 bases lay outside the gene matches. The CDR3 covers 15 residues.

The chain's CDR3 is CSARVSGIYSPLHF. The DNA of the CDR3 is TGCAGTGCTAGAGTTTCAGGGATTTATTCACCCCTCCACTTT. The gene calls are TRBV20-1 and TRBJ1-6; the D gene is possibly TRBD1 (5 bases). Germline CDR1 DFQATT, CDR2 SNEGSKA (reference sequence). CDR3 size: 14 residues. V shed 1 base and J shed 8 bases, with 12 bases lying between them.

Turning to this clonotype: This may be a read error, as it is one base from a much larger clone. V usage is TRBV6-5 and J usage is TRBJ2-7, with 7 bases lining up with TRBD2. Germline V gene sequence: CDR1 MNHEY, CDR2 SVGAGI. There are 15 residues in the CDR3. J was trimmed by 6 bases and V by 2 bases; bases with no gene match: 10. The CDR3 spells CASSYGWGGLCEQYF. DNA of the CDR3: TGTGCCAGCAGTTACGGGTGGGGGGGTCTCTGCGAGCAGTACTTC.

The J gene is TRBJ1-5, the V gene TRBV20-1; weak D call: TRBD1 (6 bases). The ends were cut back, 0 bases at V and 2 bases at J, with 14 bases in the middle. The CDR3 consists of 16 residues. Germline assignment: CDR1 DFQATT and CDR2 SNEGSKA (reference sequence). This CDR3 reads CSARDSTGPRNQPQHF. CDR3 bases: TGCAGTGCTAGAGACTCCACAGGGCCCCGCAATCAGCCCCAGCATTTT.

This chain joins TRBV12-3 or TRBV12-4 and TRBJ2-5; D gene ambiguous. CDR3 length equals 13 residues. The V end was cut by 5 bases, the J end by 5 bases, with 12 bases between. The CDR3 sequence is CASSASTGETQYF. The CDR3 region has the DNA TGTGCCAGCAGTGCCTCGACCGGGGAGACCCAGTACTTC.

V gene TRBV7-9 combines with J gene TRBJ2-5; D perhaps matches TRBD2 (5 bases). The CDR3 totals 12 residues. V lost 3 bases and J lost 4, with 6 bases in between. Germline loops: CDR1 SEHNR, CDR2 FQNEAQ (reference sequence). The DNA of the CDR3 is TGTGCCAGCAGCTTCGGGGTAGAGACCCAGTACTTC. Protein sequence: CASSFGVETQYF.

V usage is TRBV28 and J usage is TRBJ1-5; D unclear. The CDR3 runs to 14 residues. V was clipped by 3 bases and J by 0 bases, with 6 bases between them. In germline, CDR1 is MDHEN, CDR2 SYDVKM. The CDR3 region is CASSLWGSNQPQHF. DNA of the CDR3: TGTGCCAGCAGTTTGTGGGGTAGCAATCAGCCCCAGCATTTT.

The chain carries TRBV4-2 and TRBJ2-7; D is undetermined. CDR3 size: 15 residues. The germline V and J ends were trimmed by 0 bases and 9 bases, with 18 bases remaining between them. CDR1 is LGHNA and CDR2 is YNFKEQ in the germline V gene. The CDR3 sequence: CASSQDASAVDGQYF. In DNA, the CDR3 is TGTGCCAGCAGCCAAGATGCGAGTGCCGTTGATGGGCAGTACTTC.